Listed here are 7 T cell receptor beta chains from one sample, sequenced in a study of blood T cell repertoires in COVID-19. Profiling relied on immunoSEQ multiplex PCR, and the TCRdb table lists in-frame clones only, not all of them. The sample lists approximately 210,000 clones, approximately 80% occurring once. Sequenced input: peripheral blood. These TCRs come from a woman older than 75 with COVID-19, enrolled during active disease.

The V gene is TRBV6-1, the J gene TRBJ2-1, with D possibly being TRBD2 (6 bases). In germline, CDR1 is MNHNS, CDR2 SASEGT. There are 15 residues in the CDR3. Trimming removed 2 bases from V and 0 bases from J, with 8 bases in between. DNA for the CDR3: TGTGCCAGCAGTGAATTGGAGGGCTCCTACAATGAGCAGTTCTTC. The encoded protein is CASSELEGSYNEQFF.

The chain couples TRBV7-9 to TRBJ2-2, with 9 bases identical to TRBD1. This CDR3 region has 16 residues. With 6 bases clipped from V and 8 bases from J, the junction kept 13 bases outside the gene matches. Per the germline V gene, CDR1 is SEHNR and CDR2 is FQNEAQ (reference sequence). The DNA for the CDR3 is TGTGCCAGCAGTTCCGGACAGGGGAGGTTCGGAGGGGAGCTGTTTTTT. Protein product: CASSSGQGRFGGELFF.

V gene TRBV11-2 combines with J gene TRBJ2-1, with TRBD2 identical over 8 bases. This CDR3 has 15 amino acids. The trim removed 2 bases at V and 9 bases at J, leaving 9 bases unmatched. Germline CDR1 reads SGHAT; CDR2 reads FQNNGV. The CDR3 DNA reads TGTGCCAGCAGCTTAAGCACTAGCGGATCATTTGAGCAGTTCTTC. Its protein product is CASSLSTSGSFEQFF.

This clone was recorded a few times. The chain recombines TRBV15 with TRBJ2-7, with 9 bases aligning to TRBD1. The CDR3 is 16 amino acids. Trimming took 3 bases from V and 2 from J; bases not matched to a gene: 8. CDR1 is LNHNV, CDR2 YYDKDF, per germline (reference sequence). CDR3 sequence reads: CATSRADRGFPYEQYF. DNA for the CDR3: TGTGCCACCAGCAGGGCTGACAGGGGGTTCCCCTACGAGCAGTACTTC. Drawing the rest from reference TRBV15 and TRBJ2-7, the complete variable domain is DAMVIQNPRYQVTQFGKPVTLSCSQTLNHNVMYWYQQKSSQAPKLLFHYYDKDFNNEADTPDNFQSRRPNTSFCFLDIRSPGLGDTAMYLCATSRADRGFPYEQYFGPGTRLTVT.

The J gene is TRBJ1-2, the V gene TRBV28; 8 bases are a match to TRBD1. Germline V gene lookup returns CDR1 MDHEN and CDR2 SYDVKM. J lost 4 bases, V lost 4 bases, and 8 bases had no gene match. The CDR3 covers 15 residues. CDR3 nucleotides: TGTGCCAGCAGTTCCCCAAGGACAGGGATCTATGGCTACACCTTC. Translation: CASSSPRTGIYGYTF.

J is TRBJ2-1 and V is TRBV7-8, with 9 bases matching TRBD1. CDR3 size: 13 residues. Per germline, CDR1 SGHVS and CDR2 FQNEAQ. J gave up 5 bases and V 8 bases, and 4 bases lay outside the gene matches. The DNA of the CDR3 is TGTGCCAGCGCGACAGGGGGGAACAATGAGCAGTTCTTC. As protein: CASATGGNNEQFF.

This CDR3 reads CASSLALGGAGELFF. DNA of the CDR3: TGTGCCAGCAGCTTAGCCCTGGGGGGGGCCGGGGAGCTGTTTTTT. This sequence joins TRBV7-2 and TRBJ2-2; 7 bases map to TRBD2. Looked up from germline, CDR1 is SGHTA and CDR2 is FQGNSA. V was pared by 0 bases and J by 6 bases, with 4 bases of the junction left unmatched. The CDR3 length is 15 residues.